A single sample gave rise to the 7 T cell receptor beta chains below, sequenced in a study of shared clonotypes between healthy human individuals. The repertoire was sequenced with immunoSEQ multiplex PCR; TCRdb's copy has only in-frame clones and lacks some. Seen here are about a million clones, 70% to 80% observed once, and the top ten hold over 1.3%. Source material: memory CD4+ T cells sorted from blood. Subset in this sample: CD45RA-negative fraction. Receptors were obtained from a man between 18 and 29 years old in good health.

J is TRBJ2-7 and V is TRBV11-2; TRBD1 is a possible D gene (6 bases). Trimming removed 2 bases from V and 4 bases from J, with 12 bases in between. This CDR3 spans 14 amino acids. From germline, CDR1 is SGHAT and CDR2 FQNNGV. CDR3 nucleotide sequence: TGTGCCAGCAGCTTAACAGGGCCGGTATACGAGCAGTACTTC. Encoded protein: CASSLTGPVYEQYF.

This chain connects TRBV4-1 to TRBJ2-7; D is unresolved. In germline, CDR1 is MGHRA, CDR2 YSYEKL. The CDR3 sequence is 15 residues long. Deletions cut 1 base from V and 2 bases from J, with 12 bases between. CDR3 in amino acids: CASSQVSTVTYEQYF. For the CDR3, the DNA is TGCGCCAGCAGCCAAGTAAGCACGGTTACCTACGAGCAGTACTTC.

The CDR3 region has the DNA TGTGCCAGCCTTGGGGGGCCTAGCGGGAGGAAGTACAATGAGCAGTTCTTC. This sequence encodes CASLGGPSGRKYNEQFF. V is TRBV2 and J is TRBJ2-1; TRBD2 agrees at 11 bases. V lost 8 bases, J lost 4 bases, and 13 bases stayed unmatched. This CDR3 is 17 amino acids long. CDR1 is SNHLY, CDR2 FYNNEI, per germline.

CDR3 sequence (DNA): TGTGCCAGCAGCCCTTGGGGGGAGGGTCCGGATACGCAGTATTTT. Its protein is CASSPWGEGPDTQYF. The rearrangement links TRBV7-2 to TRBJ2-3; 7 bases fit TRBD2. The CDR3 spans 15 residues. The V gene end was trimmed by 5 bases and the J gene end by 6 bases; junction bases not matched to a gene: 11. The germline gives CDR1 SGHTA, CDR2 FQGNSA.

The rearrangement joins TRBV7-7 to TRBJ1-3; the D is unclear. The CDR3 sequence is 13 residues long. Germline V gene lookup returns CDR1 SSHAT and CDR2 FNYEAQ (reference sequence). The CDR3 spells CATFRGTGNTIYF. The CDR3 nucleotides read TGTGCTACCTTCCGGGGAACTGGAAACACCATATATTTT.

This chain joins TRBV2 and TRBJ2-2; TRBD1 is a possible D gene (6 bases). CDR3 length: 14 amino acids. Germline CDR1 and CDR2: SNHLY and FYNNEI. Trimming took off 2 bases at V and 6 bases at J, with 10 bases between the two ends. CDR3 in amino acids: CASSEQGLAGELFF. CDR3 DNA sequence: TGTGCCAGCAGTGAACAGGGGTTAGCCGGGGAGCTGTTTTTT.

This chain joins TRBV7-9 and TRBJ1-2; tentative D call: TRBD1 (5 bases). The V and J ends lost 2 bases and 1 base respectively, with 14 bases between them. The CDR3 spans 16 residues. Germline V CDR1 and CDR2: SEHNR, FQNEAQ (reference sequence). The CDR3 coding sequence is TGTGCCAGCAGCTTATTTCGCCGGGGCCTTAACTATGGCTACACCTTC. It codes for CASSLFRRGLNYGYTF.